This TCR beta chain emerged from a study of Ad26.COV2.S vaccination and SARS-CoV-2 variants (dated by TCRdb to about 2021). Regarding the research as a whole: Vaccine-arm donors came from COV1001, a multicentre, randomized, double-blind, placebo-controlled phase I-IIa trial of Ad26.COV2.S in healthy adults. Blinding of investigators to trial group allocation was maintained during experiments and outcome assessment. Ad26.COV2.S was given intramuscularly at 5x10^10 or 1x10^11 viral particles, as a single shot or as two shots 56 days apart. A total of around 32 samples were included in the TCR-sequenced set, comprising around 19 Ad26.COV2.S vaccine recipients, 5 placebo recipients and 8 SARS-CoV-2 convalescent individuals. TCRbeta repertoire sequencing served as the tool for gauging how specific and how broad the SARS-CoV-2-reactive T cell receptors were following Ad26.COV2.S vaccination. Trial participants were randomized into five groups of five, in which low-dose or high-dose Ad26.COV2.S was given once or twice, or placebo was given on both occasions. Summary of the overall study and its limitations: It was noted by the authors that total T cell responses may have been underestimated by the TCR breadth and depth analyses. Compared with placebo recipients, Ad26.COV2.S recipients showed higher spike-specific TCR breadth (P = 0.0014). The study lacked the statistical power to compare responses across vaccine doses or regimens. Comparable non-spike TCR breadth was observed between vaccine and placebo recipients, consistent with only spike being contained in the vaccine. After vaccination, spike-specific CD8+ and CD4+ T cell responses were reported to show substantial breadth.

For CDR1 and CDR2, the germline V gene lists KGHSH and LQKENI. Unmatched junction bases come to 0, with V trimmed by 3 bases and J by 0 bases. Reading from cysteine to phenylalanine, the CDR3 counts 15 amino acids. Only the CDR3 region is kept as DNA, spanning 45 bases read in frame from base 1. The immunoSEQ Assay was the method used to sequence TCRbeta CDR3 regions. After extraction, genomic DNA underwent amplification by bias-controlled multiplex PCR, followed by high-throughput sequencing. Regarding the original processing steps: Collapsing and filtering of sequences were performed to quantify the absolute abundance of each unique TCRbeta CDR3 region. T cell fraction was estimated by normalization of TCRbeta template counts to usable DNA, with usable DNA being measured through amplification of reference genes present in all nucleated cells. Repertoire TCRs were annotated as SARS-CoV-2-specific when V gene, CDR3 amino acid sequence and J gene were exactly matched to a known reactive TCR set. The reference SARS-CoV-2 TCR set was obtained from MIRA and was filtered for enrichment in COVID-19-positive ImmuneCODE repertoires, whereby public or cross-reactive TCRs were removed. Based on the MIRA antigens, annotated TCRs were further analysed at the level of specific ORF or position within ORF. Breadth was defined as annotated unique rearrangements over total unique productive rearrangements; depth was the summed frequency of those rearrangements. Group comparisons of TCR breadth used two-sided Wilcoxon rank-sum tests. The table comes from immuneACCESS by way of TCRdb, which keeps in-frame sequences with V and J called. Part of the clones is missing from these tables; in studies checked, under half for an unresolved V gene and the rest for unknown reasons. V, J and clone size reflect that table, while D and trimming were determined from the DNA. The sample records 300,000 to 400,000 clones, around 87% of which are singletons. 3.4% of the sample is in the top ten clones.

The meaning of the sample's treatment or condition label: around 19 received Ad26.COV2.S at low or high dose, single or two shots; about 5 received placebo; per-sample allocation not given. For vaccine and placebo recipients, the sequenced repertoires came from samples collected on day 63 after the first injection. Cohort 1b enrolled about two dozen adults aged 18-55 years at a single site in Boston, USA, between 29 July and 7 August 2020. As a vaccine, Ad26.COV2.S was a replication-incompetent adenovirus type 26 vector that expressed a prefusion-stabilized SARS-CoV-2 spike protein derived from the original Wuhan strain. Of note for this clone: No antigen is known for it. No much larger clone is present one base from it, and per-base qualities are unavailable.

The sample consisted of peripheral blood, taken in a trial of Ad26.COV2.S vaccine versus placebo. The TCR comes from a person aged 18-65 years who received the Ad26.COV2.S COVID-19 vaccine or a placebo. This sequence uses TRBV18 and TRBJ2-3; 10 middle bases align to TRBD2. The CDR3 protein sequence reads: CASSPTSGSTDTQYF. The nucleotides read TGTGCCAGCTCACCGACTAGCGGGAGCACAGATACGCAGTATTTT.